The 28 T cell receptor beta chains in this list originate from one sample, sequenced in a study of glioma-infiltrating T cells after dendritic cell vaccination. The time point is: after dendritic cell vaccination, including at tumor progression/relapse. Data came from immunoSEQ multiplex PCR; TCRdb stores just in-frame clones and leaves some out. The sample yields more than 95,000 clones, 90% seen once. The sample in question was blood, obtained after dendritic cell vaccination. These receptor sequences come from a human donor with glioblastoma.

The chain recombines TRBV5-5 with TRBJ1-4, with 7 positions matching TRBD1. From germline, CDR1 is SGHKS and CDR2 YYEKEE (reference sequence). V shed 3 bases, J shed 1 base, and the junction held 3 bases outside the gene matches. The CDR3 covers 15 residues. CDR3 sequence: CASSSRDRTNEKLFF. The CDR3 bases are TGTGCCAGCAGCTCGCGGGACAGAACTAATGAAAAACTGTTTTTT.

The chain uses TRBV9 and TRBJ2-6, with a weak D call TRBD1 (8 bases). Germline CDR1 SGDLS, CDR2 YYNGEE. V was cut by 6 bases and J by 2 bases, with 21 bases left in between. The length of the CDR3 is 18 residues. In DNA form, the CDR3 reads TGTGCCAGCACCCGACAGGGGAGGGGTGGGACTGGGGCCAACGTCCTGACTTTC. Encoded protein: CASTRQGRGGTGANVLTF.

The rearrangement links TRBV6-5 to TRBJ2-7, with TRBD2 as a possible D gene (5 bases). CDR1 and CDR2 from the germline V gene are MNHEY and SVGAGI. The CDR3 is 11 amino acids. Trimming left V 6 bases short and J 7 bases short, with 10 bases between. The CDR3 protein is CASSSGGEQYF. In DNA form, the CDR3 reads TGTGCCAGCAGCTCCGGCGGGGAGCAGTACTTC.

The gene calls are TRBV2 and TRBJ1-5; weak D call: TRBD1 (5 bases). Germline V gene data show CDR1 as SNHLY and CDR2 as FYNNEI. Trimming left V 5 bases short and J 1 base short, with 12 bases between. The CDR3 has 15 residues. The CDR3 is CASSFQGLSNQPQHF. CDR3 nucleotide sequence: TGTGCCAGCAGTTTCCAGGGTCTCAGCAATCAGCCCCAGCATTTT. Based on the CDR3 plus reference TRBV2 and TRBJ1-5, the full variable domain is EPEVTQTPSHQVTQMGQEVILRCVPISNHLYFYWYRQILGQKVEFLVSFYNNEISEKSEIFDDQFSVERPDGSNFTLKIRSTKLEDSAMYFCASSFQGLSNQPQHFGDGTRLSIL.

This chain connects TRBV27 to TRBJ2-7, with TRBD2 matching over 14 bases. The CDR3 length is 15 residues. V gave up 2 bases and J gave up 8 bases; unmatched junction bases: 5. Germline CDR1 is MNHEY and CDR2 is SMNVEV (reference sequence). This CDR3 reads CASSLGGTSGSKQYF. The DNA for the CDR3 is TGTGCCAGCAGTTTAGGGGGGACTAGCGGGAGCAAGCAGTACTTC.

The chain is built from TRBV6-5 and TRBJ2-7; TRBD2 matches at 9 bases. The V segment lost 7 bases and the J segment 5 bases; nucleotides outside the gene matches: 9. Looked up from germline, CDR1 is MNHEY and CDR2 is SVGAGI. The CDR3 is made up of 14 amino acids. The chain's CDR3 is CASNPAGGPDEQYF. DNA for the CDR3: TGTGCCAGCAACCCGGCGGGAGGGCCAGACGAGCAGTACTTC.

V and J are TRBV27 and TRBJ1-1; no definite D call. This CDR3 comprises 14 residues. Germline loops: CDR1 MNHEY, CDR2 SMNVEV (reference sequence). Trimming took off 3 bases at V and 4 bases at J, with 12 bases between the two ends. The CDR3 DNA reads as TGTGCCAGCAGTTTCATCGGGGTAACCACTGAAGCTTTCTTT. Encoded protein: CASSFIGVTTEAFF.

The rearrangement joins TRBV7-3 to TRBJ2-1; TRBD2 aligns across 11 bases. The V segment lost 4 bases and the J segment 9 bases; nucleotides outside the gene matches: 5. The CDR3 contains 14 residues. Germline CDR1 is SGHTA and CDR2 is FQGTGA. CDR3 DNA sequence: TGTGCCAGCAGCTCCGTAGCGGGAGGGGGTGAGCAGTTCTTC. Translated, it gives CASSSVAGGGEQFF.

This clone was detected only once. The gene calls are TRBV7-9 and TRBJ1-2; TRBD1 matches at 7 bases. The germline V gene has CDR1 SEHNR and CDR2 FQNEAQ (reference sequence). This CDR3 comprises 14 residues. V shed 1 base and J 7 bases; nucleotides not matched to a gene: 6. The CDR3 DNA reads as TGTGCCAGCAGCTTAGGACAGGGTATGAGTGGCTACACCTTC. Translated: CASSLGQGMSGYTF.

This rearrangement joins TRBV7-9 to TRBJ1-5; 7 bases line up with TRBD1. Germline V gene data show CDR1 as SEHNR and CDR2 as FQNEAQ (reference sequence). V was clipped by 1 base and J by 12 bases; unmatched bases: 6. CDR3 length equals 13 residues. The DNA of the CDR3 is TGTGCCAGCAGCTTAGGGGGGACAGCGAACCAGCATTTT. Translated, it gives CASSLGGTANQHF. The whole variable domain, remainder taken from reference TRBV7-9 and TRBJ1-5, is DTGVSQNPRHKITKRGQNVTFRCDPISEHNRLYWYRQTLGQGPEFLTYFQNEAQLEKSRLLSDRFSAERPKGSFSTLEIQRTEQGDSAMYLCASSLGGTANQHFGDGTRLSIL.

The chain uses TRBV27 and TRBJ1-5; TRBD1 matches 9 bases. The CDR3 extends over 15 amino acids. Trimming cost V 5 bases and J 2 bases; bases outside gene matches: 4. Per the germline V gene, CDR1 is MNHEY and CDR2 is SMNVEV (reference sequence). CDR3 coding DNA: TGTGCCAGCAGTCCACAGGGGGCGGGCAATCAGCCCCAGCATTTT. Protein sequence: CASSPQGAGNQPQHF.

The chain carries TRBV18 and TRBJ2-5, with a possible D match to TRBD2 (6 bases). The V gene lost 6 bases and the J gene lost 4 bases, with 9 bases spanning the gap. This CDR3 has 12 residues. In germline, CDR1 is KGHSH, CDR2 LQKENI. CDR3 nucleotides: TGTGCCAGCTCTCGGGAGATAGAGACCCAGTACTTC. This codes for CASSREIETQYF.

Details on this clone: Other DNA sequences of this sample code for an identical CDR3. The genes are TRBV5-1 and TRBJ2-2, with D possibly matching TRBD1 (6 bases). The CDR3 consists of 14 residues. Trimming shortened V by 0 bases and J by 7 bases, and 10 bases separated the two germline ends. Germline V lookup: CDR1 SGHRS, CDR2 YFSETQ. CDR3 in DNA: TGCGCCAGCAGCTTGGGGCAGGGGAACGGGGAGCTGTTTTTT. This translates into CASSLGQGNGELFF.

This clone was recorded only once. The rearrangement joins TRBV4-1 to TRBJ2-7; no clear D gene. Germline CDR1 is MGHRA and CDR2 is YSYEKL. V was clipped by 1 base and J by 1 base, with 8 bases between them. The CDR3 length is 14 residues. The CDR3 here is CASSQAPGSYEQYF. CDR3 DNA: TGCGCCAGCAGCCAAGCTCCAGGTTCCTACGAGCAGTACTTC.

The chain recombines TRBV7-3 with TRBJ1-2; D may be TRBD1 (6 bases). Trimming removed 3 bases at V and 7 bases at J, with 12 bases between. The CDR3 covers 13 residues. Per germline, CDR1 SGHTA and CDR2 FQGTGA. CDR3 sequence: CASSLGGARGYTF. The CDR3 DNA follows: TGTGCCAGCAGCTTGGGGGGGGCGCGTGGCTACACCTTC.

The gene calls are TRBV4-1 and TRBJ2-1; possibly TRBD2 for D (6 bases). The germline V gene has CDR1 MGHRA and CDR2 YSYEKL. The ends were cut back, 2 bases at V and 0 bases at J, with 11 bases in the middle. This CDR3 spans 16 amino acids. CDR3 in DNA: TGCGCCAGCAGCCAACCAACTAGCAGCTCCTACAATGAGCAGTTCTTC. This encodes CASSQPTSSSYNEQFF.

The gene calls are TRBV11-3 and TRBJ2-3, with TRBD2 as a possible D gene (5 bases). Per the germline V gene, CDR1 is SGHNT and CDR2 is YENEEA. This CDR3 is 14 amino acids long. V lost 5 bases and J lost 3, with 12 bases in between. The CDR3, as DNA: TGTGCCAGCAGCGAGGGTATCGTGACAGATACGCAGTATTTT. Its translation is CASSEGIVTDTQYF.

This chain links TRBV6-5 with TRBJ2-1, with D maybe TRBD2 (6 bases). The length of the CDR3 is 14 residues. CDR1 and CDR2 from the germline V gene are MNHEY and SVGAGI. V was clipped by 7 bases and J by 2 bases, with 12 bases between them. CDR3 coding DNA: TGTGCCAGCACCGGGAGAGGGACCTACAATGAGCAGTTCTTC. This translates into CASTGRGTYNEQFF.

This clone was counted once. The J gene is TRBJ1-4, the V gene TRBV9; D perhaps matches TRBD1 (6 bases). This CDR3 spans 15 amino acids. Germline CDR1 SGDLS, CDR2 YYNGEE. The V and J ends lost 4 bases and 5 bases respectively, with 15 bases between them. CDR3 sequence (DNA): TGTGCCAGCAGCCCGCGACAGGAGCGAAATGAAAAACTGTTTTTT. It specifies CASSPRQERNEKLFF.

V gene TRBV6-5 combines with J gene TRBJ1-6; no reliable D call. Between the trimmed V and J ends, which lost 6 bases and 6 bases, there was a span of 15 bases. CDR3 length equals 15 residues. In germline, CDR1 is MNHEY, CDR2 SVGAGI. CDR3 in amino acids: CASRPLGSRNSPLHF. DNA of the CDR3: TGTGCCAGCAGACCCCTGGGCTCCCGTAATTCACCCCTCCACTTT.

The chain is built from TRBV4-1 and TRBJ1-2; D remains unclear. The ends were cut back, 3 bases at V and 6 bases at J, with 14 bases in the middle. This CDR3 has 14 residues. Germline CDR1 reads MGHRA; CDR2 reads YSYEKL. CDR3 DNA: TGCGCCAGCAGCCACCCCCAAACGGGGAATGGCTACACCTTC. Its protein product is CASSHPQTGNGYTF.

The chain joins TRBV15 to TRBJ2-3, with D perhaps matching TRBD2 (6 bases). The germline CDR1 and CDR2 sequences are LNHNV and YYDKDF (reference sequence). Between the trimmed V and J ends, which lost 3 bases and 3 bases, there was a span of 13 bases. The CDR3 is 15 amino acids. The DNA for the CDR3 is TGTGCCACCAGCAGTCGGTTGGGGAGGACAGATACGCAGTATTTT. Amino acids: CATSSRLGRTDTQYF.

The gene calls are TRBV7-9 and TRBJ2-5; D is perhaps TRBD1 (6 bases). In germline, CDR1 is SEHNR, CDR2 FQNEAQ (reference sequence). Between the trimmed V and J ends, which lost 2 bases and 2 bases, there was a span of 9 bases. This CDR3 has 14 amino acids. CDR3 sequence (DNA): TGTGCCAGCAGCTTATTGGACAGACAAGAGACCCAGTACTTC. Translating it yields CASSLLDRQETQYF.

The chain recombines TRBV2 with TRBJ2-7; the D gene is possibly TRBD2 (7 bases). The CDR3 consists of 14 residues. Looked up from germline, CDR1 is SNHLY and CDR2 is FYNNEI. V lost 4 bases, J lost 7 bases, and 17 bases lay in between. The CDR3 loop is CASSGIQGAGEQYF. CDR3 sequence (DNA): TGTGCCAGCAGTGGTATACAGGGAGCGGGGGAGCAGTACTTC.

V usage is TRBV6-5 and J usage is TRBJ1-2; no firm D call. Deletions cut 4 bases from V and 10 bases from J, with 19 bases between. The V gene's germline CDR1 is MNHEY and CDR2 SVGAGI. This CDR3 has 14 residues. The CDR3 sequence: CASSSPPSTMDYTF. The CDR3 DNA reads TGTGCCAGCAGTTCCCCACCTTCCACTATGGACTACACCTTC.

The J gene is TRBJ1-1, the V gene TRBV11-2; D not certain. The V end lost 5 bases, the J end lost 0 bases, and 10 bases lay between the germline ends. CDR1 and CDR2 from the germline V gene are SGHAT and FQNNGV. The CDR3 length is 14 residues. CDR3 region: CASSPRDMNTEAFF. CDR3 in DNA: TGTGCCAGCAGCCCACGAGACATGAACACTGAAGCTTTCTTT.

The V gene is TRBV5-1, the J gene TRBJ2-1; D may be TRBD2 (6 bases). CDR1 SGHRS and CDR2 YFSETQ come from the germline V gene. V was cut by 4 bases and J by 2 bases, with 10 bases left in between. The CDR3 sequence is 14 residues long. The CDR3 is CASSGGTAYNEQFF. Here the CDR3 DNA reads TGCGCCAGCAGCGGGGGGACGGCCTACAATGAGCAGTTCTTC.

The CDR3 here is CASSLEGTRTGELFF. In DNA form, the CDR3 reads TGTGCCAGCAGTCTGGAAGGAACGCGGACCGGGGAGCTGTTTTTT. The chain couples TRBV2 to TRBJ2-2; D is unresolved. The V and J ends lost 5 bases and 5 bases respectively, with 15 bases between them. The CDR3 is 15 amino acids. The V gene's germline CDR1 is SNHLY and CDR2 FYNNEI.